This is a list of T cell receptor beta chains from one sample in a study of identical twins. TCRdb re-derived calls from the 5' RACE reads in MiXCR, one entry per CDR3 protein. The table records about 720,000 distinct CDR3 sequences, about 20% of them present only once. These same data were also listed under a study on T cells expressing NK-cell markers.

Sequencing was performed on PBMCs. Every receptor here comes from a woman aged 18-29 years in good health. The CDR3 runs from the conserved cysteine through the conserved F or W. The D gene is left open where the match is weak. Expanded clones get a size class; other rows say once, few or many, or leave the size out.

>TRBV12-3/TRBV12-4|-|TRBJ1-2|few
CASSRPSLLGYTF
TGTGCCAGCAGCCGACCGTCCCTATTAGGCTACACCTTC
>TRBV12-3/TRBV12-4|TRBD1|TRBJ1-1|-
CASSFWQGARNTEAFF
TGTGCCAGCAGTTTTTGGCAGGGGGCTAGGAACACTGAAGCTTTCTTT
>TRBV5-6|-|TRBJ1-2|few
CASSLLGGNTATGYTF
TGTGCCAGCAGCTTGTTGGGGGGAAATACCGCCACGGGCTACACCTTC
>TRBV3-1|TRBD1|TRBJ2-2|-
CASRSTGVVTGELFF
TGTGCCAGCAGAAGCACAGGGGTTGTCACCGGGGAGCTGTTTTTT
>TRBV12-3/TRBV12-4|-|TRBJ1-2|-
CASSTGANNYGYTF
TGTGCCAGCAGTACGGGGGCCAATAACTATGGCTACACCTTC
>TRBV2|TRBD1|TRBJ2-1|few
CASSGGTEGSQFF
TGTGCCAGCAGTGGAGGGACAGAAGGGTCCCAGTTCTTC
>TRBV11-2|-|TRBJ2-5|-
CASSLAPTRAETQYF
TGTGCCAGCAGCTTAGCTCCGACTAGAGCGGAGACCCAGTACTTC
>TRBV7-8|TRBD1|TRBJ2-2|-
CASSPGQGLNTGELFF
TGTGCCAGCAGCCCTGGACAGGGGTTGAACACCGGGGAGCTGTTTTTT
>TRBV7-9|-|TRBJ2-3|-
CASSLAPSVTSTDTQYF
TGTGCCAGCAGCTTAGCCCCTTCTGTAACCAGCACAGATACGCAGTATTTT
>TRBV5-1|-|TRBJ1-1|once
CASSPYEGTEAFF
TGCGCCAGCAGCCCGTACGAGGGCACTGAAGCTTTCTTT
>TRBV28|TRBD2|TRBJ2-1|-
CASSSGTTPVLGEQFF
TGTGCCAGCAGCTCCGGGACTACCCCGGTATTGGGTGAGCAGTTCTTC
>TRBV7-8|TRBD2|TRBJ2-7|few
CASSARGSGSPLSYEQYF
TGTGCCAGCAGCGCCCGGGGTAGCGGGAGTCCCCTCTCCTACGAGCAGTACTTC
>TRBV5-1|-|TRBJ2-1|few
CASSWAGQSSVGEQFF
TGCGCCAGCAGCTGGGCCGGACAATCATCAGTCGGTGAGCAGTTCTTC
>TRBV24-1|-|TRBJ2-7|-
CATSDSVSGEQYF
TGTGCCACCAGTGACTCCGTGTCAGGCGAGCAGTACTTC
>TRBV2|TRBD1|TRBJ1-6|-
CASSPTGRYNSPLHF
TGTGCCAGCAGTCCGACAGGGCGATATAATTCACCCCTCCACTTT
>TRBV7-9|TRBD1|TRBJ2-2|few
CASSPRDRENTGELFF
TGTGCCAGCAGCCCCCGGGACAGGGAGAACACCGGGGAGCTGTTTTTT
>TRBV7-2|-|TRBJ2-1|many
CASSLDRVANEQFF
TGTGCCAGCAGCTTAGACAGGGTCGCGAATGAGCAGTTCTTC
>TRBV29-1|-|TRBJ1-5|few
CSVLYAQGNQPQHF
TGCAGCGTCCTCTACGCCCAGGGCAATCAGCCCCAGCATTTT
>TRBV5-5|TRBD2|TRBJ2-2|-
CASSFSLAGITGELFF
TGTGCCAGCAGCTTCAGTCTAGCGGGGATCACCGGGGAGCTGTTTTTT
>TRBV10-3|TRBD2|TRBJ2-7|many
CAISEFGGASEQYF
TGTGCCATCAGTGAGTTCGGGGGGGCCTCCGAGCAGTACTTC
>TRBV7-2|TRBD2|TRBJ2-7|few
CASSTPMPLAGLYEQYF
TGTGCCAGCAGCACCCCCATGCCTCTAGCGGGACTTTACGAGCAGTACTTC
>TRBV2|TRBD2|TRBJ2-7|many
CASNRLRTSGGYYEQYF
TGTGCCAGCAACAGATTACGGACTAGCGGGGGATACTACGAGCAGTACTTC
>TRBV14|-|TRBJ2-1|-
CASSQELGRIVDEQFF
TGTGCCAGCAGCCAAGAATTGGGCCGAATTGTCGATGAGCAGTTCTTC
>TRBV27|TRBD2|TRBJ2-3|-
CASSPKREGRDTQYF
TGTGCCAGCAGTCCAAAGCGGGAGGGCCGAGATACGCAGTATTTT
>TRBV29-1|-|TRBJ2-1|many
CSVGRGTFNEQFF
TGCAGCGTTGGGAGGGGGACCTTCAATGAGCAGTTCTTC
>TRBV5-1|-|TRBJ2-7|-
CASSLAGRPAEQYF
TGCGCCAGCAGCTTGGCAGGGCGCCCAGCTGAGCAGTACTTC
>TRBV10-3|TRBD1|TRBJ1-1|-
CAIRGQGKGPEAFF
TGTGCCATCAGGGGACAGGGAAAGGGGCCTGAAGCTTTCTTT
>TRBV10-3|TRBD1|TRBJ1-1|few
CAIREGQGITEAFF
TGTGCCATCAGAGAGGGACAGGGTATCACTGAAGCTTTCTTT
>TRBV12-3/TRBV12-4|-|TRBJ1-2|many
CASSLGYGYTF
TGTGCCAGCAGTTTAGGCTATGGCTACACCTTC
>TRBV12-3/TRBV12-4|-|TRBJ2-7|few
CASSAEIRALAFYEQYF
TGTGCCAGCAGTGCAGAAATTAGGGCCTTGGCTTTCTACGAGCAGTACTTC
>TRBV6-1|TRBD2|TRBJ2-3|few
CASTQMLAGSATQYF
TGTGCCAGCACTCAAATGCTAGCGGGGTCAGCTACGCAGTATTTT
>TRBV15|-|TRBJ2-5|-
CATSRGSGQVFETQYF
TGTGCCACCAGCCGAGGTTCTGGTCAGGTATTCGAGACCCAGTACTTC
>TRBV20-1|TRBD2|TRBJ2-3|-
CSASRVSGSSDTQYF
TGCAGTGCTAGTCGGGTTAGCGGGAGTTCAGATACGCAGTATTTT
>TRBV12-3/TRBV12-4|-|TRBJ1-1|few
CASTALGENTEAFF
TGTGCCAGCACCGCGCTAGGTGAGAACACTGAAGCTTTCTTT
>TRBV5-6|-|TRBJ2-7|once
CASSSGLHYEQYF
TGTGCCAGCAGCTCTGGACTCCACTACGAGCAGTACTTC
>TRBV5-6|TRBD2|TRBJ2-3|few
CASSLPSGGDTDTQYF
TGTGCCAGCAGCTTACCATCGGGAGGGGACACAGATACGCAGTATTTT
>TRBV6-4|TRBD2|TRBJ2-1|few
CASSETSGDNNEQFF
TGTGCCAGCAGTGAGACTAGCGGAGATAACAATGAGCAGTTCTTC
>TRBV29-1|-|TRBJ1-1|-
CSVVGDPNTEAFF
TGCAGCGTGGTAGGGGACCCGAACACTGAAGCTTTCTTT
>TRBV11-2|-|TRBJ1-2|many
CASSLKVGYTF
TGTGCCAGCAGCTTGAAGGTTGGCTACACCTTC
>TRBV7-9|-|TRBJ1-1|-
CASSLKISGLTNTEAFF
TGTGCCAGCAGTTTAAAGATATCGGGGTTGACGAACACTGAAGCTTTCTTT
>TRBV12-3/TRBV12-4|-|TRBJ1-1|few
CATYRFPNTEAFF
TGTGCCACCTACAGGTTCCCGAACACTGAAGCTTTCTTT
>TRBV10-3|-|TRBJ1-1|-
CAITLDGLNTEAFF
TGTGCCATCACTTTGGACGGTCTGAACACTGAAGCTTTCTTT
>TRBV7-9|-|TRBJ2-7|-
CASTSGSLAYEQYF
TGTGCCAGCACTTCCGGGAGCCTAGCCTACGAGCAGTACTTC
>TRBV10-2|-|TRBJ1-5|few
CASSESLSNQPQHF
TGCGCCAGCAGTGAGTCCTTGAGCAATCAGCCCCAGCATTTT
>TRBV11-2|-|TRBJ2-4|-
CASSQQTGTLYF
TGTGCCAGCAGTCAACAGACAGGCACTCTCTACTTC
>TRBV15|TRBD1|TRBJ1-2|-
CATSRGLGRGTTF
TGTGCCACCAGCAGAGGCCTGGGCAGGGGGACCACCTTC
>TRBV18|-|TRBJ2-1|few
CASSPSSYEQFF
TGTGCCAGCTCACCATCTAGCTATGAGCAGTTCTTC
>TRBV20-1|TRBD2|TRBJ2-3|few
CSAQRAGGSQADTQYF
TGCAGTGCCCAGCGAGCGGGAGGATCACAGGCAGATACGCAGTATTTT
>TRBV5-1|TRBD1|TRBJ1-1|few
CASRRQGAYTEAFF
TGCGCCAGCAGACGACAGGGGGCATACACTGAAGCTTTCTTT
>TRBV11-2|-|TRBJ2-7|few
CASSSLSSGIYEQYF
TGTGCCAGCAGCTCCCTGAGTAGCGGCATCTACGAGCAGTACTTC
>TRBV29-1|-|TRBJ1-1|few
CSVREDTEAFF
TGCAGCGTTAGGGAGGACACTGAAGCTTTCTTT
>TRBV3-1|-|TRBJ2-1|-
CASSQEGSWDNEQFF
TGTGCCAGCAGCCAAGAGGGGTCCTGGGACAATGAGCAGTTCTTC
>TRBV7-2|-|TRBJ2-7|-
CASSLRGARHEQYF
TGTGCCAGCAGCTTACGAGGGGCTCGCCACGAGCAGTACTTC
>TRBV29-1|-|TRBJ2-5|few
CSPSNVGTQYF
TGCAGCCCATCGAATGTTGGGACCCAGTACTTC